The sequence of this TCR beta chain was determined in a study of blood T cell repertoires in COVID-19. Across the study: Material from acute and convalescent COVID-19 was sourced from the United States, Italy and Spain. T cells, B-cell-depleted T cells, or PBMCs provided the cDNA or gDNA that served as material.

Using immunoSEQ multiplex PCR, the repertoire was profiled, and TCRdb retains in-frame clones only, with some absent. Among 100,000 to 120,000 clones listed, 76% were seen once. V shed 1 base and J shed 4 bases, with 11 bases lying between them. Germline loops: CDR1 SGHRS, CDR2 YFSETQ. This CDR3 region has 14 residues. The sequencing input was peripheral blood. J is TRBJ2-5 and V is TRBV5-1; D perhaps matches TRBD1 (6 bases). This TCR came from a woman older than 75 with acute or convalescent COVID-19. The CDR3 DNA reads as TGCGCCAGCAGCTTGTCATGGGACATAGAGACCCAGTACTTC. Protein sequence: CASSLSWDIETQYF.